The rows below give T cell receptor beta chains drawn from one sample of a study of metastatic and nonmetastatic thyroid tumors. TCRdb called clones again from the PCR reads with MiXCR. The table includes around 23,000 clones, less than 25% detected once. Sequencing was done on a sample of tumor tissue. The source of these receptors is a female donor with papillary thyroid cancer or a benign thyroid nodule (not recorded which). Some clones in this sample may be carry-over from other donors' samples. Both conserved end residues are part of each CDR3.

v_gene	j_gene	CDR3aa
TRBV28	TRBJ1-5	CASSPRWGGNEPQHF
TRBV2	TRBJ2-7	CASSALSWGGETYEQYF
TRBV11-1	TRBJ2-1	CASSPPLPSSYNEQFF
TRBV5-6	TRBJ2-3	CASSLPRDTSTDTQYF
TRBV11-2	TRBJ2-7	CASSLLASGRAKSYEQYF
TRBV6-1	TRBJ2-5	CDSRPIAGTRTQYF
TRBV11-2	TRBJ2-1	CASSPHGIEADNEQFF
TRBV19	TRBJ1-1	CASSGRQSMNTEAFF
TRBV28	TRBJ2-7	CASSLIREAYEQYF
TRBV20-1	TRBJ2-1	CSAGISGGLVYNEQFF
TRBV6-1	TRBJ1-1	CASSWDTEAFF
TRBV14	TRBJ2-2	CASSPIPGLFNTGELFF
TRBV2	TRBJ2-7	CASSLVTSPNSQYF
TRBV5-8	TRBJ2-2	CASSSGGRTGELFF
TRBV28	TRBJ1-5	CASGAYQPQHF
TRBV20-1	TRBJ2-7	CSARVPDRITYEQYF
TRBV3-1	TRBJ1-4	CASSHPTGTNEKLFF